This T cell receptor (beta chain) was sequenced in a study of blood T cell repertoires in COVID-19. Clones were sequenced by immunoSEQ multiplex PCR, and TCRdb holds only the in-frame ones, with some missing. The sample yields hundreds of thousands of clones, approximately 86% seen once. Germline V gene sequence: CDR1 MNHEY, CDR2 SVGAGI. The CDR3 consists of 16 residues. Trimming took 4 bases from V and 4 from J; bases not matched to a gene: 12. The source material was peripheral blood. The genes are TRBV6-5 and TRBJ2-7; TRBD1 matches at 8 bases. The clonotype was recovered from a human donor in a cohort sampled during active COVID-19. This CDR3 is CASSSHPGQVVYEQYF. In nucleotides, the CDR3 is TGTGCCAGCAGTTCGCACCCGGGACAGGTAGTTTACGAGCAGTACTTC.